This is a list of T cell receptor beta chains from one sample in a study of blood T cell repertoires in COVID-19. TCRdb's copy holds only in-frame clones and misses some; the assay was immunoSEQ multiplex PCR. This table holds fewer than 120,000 clones, 75% to 80% found once. Sequenced input: peripheral blood. These receptors were collected from a woman older than 75 with active or convalescent COVID-19. Each CDR3 is given with its conserved first and last residue. D genes are given only for firm matches. Not every row has a clone size; where given, it reads once, few, many or a size class.

TRBJ2-5,few,NA,TRBV10-3,TGTGCCAGCAAAGGTGGCGGGAACCAAGAGACCCAGTACTTC,CASKGGGNQETQYF
TRBJ2-1,NA,TRBD2,TRBV4-2,TGTGCCAGCAGCCAAGAGAATGCGGGAGCCGGCAATGAGCAGTTCTTC,CASSQENAGAGNEQFF
TRBJ1-1,NA,NA,TRBV7-8,TGTGCCAGCAGCACCCAATTGGCGGCGAACACTGAAGCTTTCTTT,CASSTQLAANTEAFF
TRBJ1-1,few,NA,TRBV12-3/TRBV12-4,TGTGCCAGCAGTTTACAGGTTGCCACTGAAGCTTTCTTT,CASSLQVATEAFF
TRBJ1-3,NA,NA,TRBV7-8,TGTGCCAGCAGCTATGAAGTGACAGGAGGAAACACCATATATTTT,CASSYEVTGGNTIYF
TRBJ2-7,NA,TRBD2,TRBV27,TGTGCCAGCAGTTCTCCTAGCGGGAGGGCCTCCTCCGAGCAGTACTTC,CASSSPSGRASSEQYF
TRBJ2-1,NA,TRBD2,TRBV19,TGTGCCAGTACGGGTCGACTAGAGGGAGGGAAGTTCTTC,CASTGRLEGGKFF
TRBJ2-2,NA,NA,TRBV7-5,TGTGCCAGAAGCTTAGATCGGCAGGCTAACCCACAAAACCGCACAAACACGAACACCGGGGAGCTGTTTTTT,CARSLDRQANPQNRTNTNTGELFF
TRBJ1-5,few,NA,TRBV21-1,TGTGCCAGCAGCCTCCGGGACACTCTGGGGAATGGGCCCCAGCATTTT,CASSLRDTLGNGPQHF
TRBJ1-1,NA,NA,TRBV28,TGTGCCAGCAGTTTGACTTCGATCATGAACACTGAAGCTTTCTTT,CASSLTSIMNTEAFF
TRBJ2-7,few,TRBD1,TRBV19,TGTGCCAGTAGTAACCCGGGACAGGTTTTGAAGCAGTACTTC,CASSNPGQVLKQYF
TRBJ2-7,NA,TRBD1,TRBV19,TGTGCCAGTAGTTCGTTGTGGGGGACAGAGTCCTACGAGCAGTACTTC,CASSSLWGTESYEQYF
TRBJ1-4,once,NA,TRBV9,TGTGCCAGCAGCGTAGGTCCCGATGAAAAACTGTTTTTT,CASSVGPDEKLFF
TRBJ2-6,NA,NA,TRBV28,TGTGCCAGCAGTTCCCCCGGGGTACCCGGGGCCAACGTCCTGACTTTC,CASSSPGVPGANVLTF
TRBJ1-2,NA,TRBD1,TRBV6-5,TGTGCCAGCAGTCGACAGGGGGACTATGGCTACACCTTC,CASSRQGDYGYTF
TRBJ2-1,NA,TRBD2,TRBV29-1,TGCAGCGTTGCCCCGGGACTAGCGGGTGATGAGCAGTTCTTC,CSVAPGLAGDEQFF
TRBJ2-3,few,NA,TRBV7-9,TGTGCCAGCAGCCCACTCCAAATAAGCACAGATACGCAGTATTTT,CASSPLQISTDTQYF
TRBJ2-5,NA,NA,TRBV15,TGTGCCACCAGCAGAGGAGTTAGGGGCAAAGAGACCCAGTACTTC,CATSRGVRGKETQYF
TRBJ2-7,NA,TRBD1,TRBV11-2,TGTGCCAGCAGCCCCGACAGGGGTGGCTACGAGCAGTACTTC,CASSPDRGGYEQYF
TRBJ2-7,NA,TRBD2,TRBV11-2,TGTGCCAGCAGCTACCCGGGGACTAGCGTGCAGTACTTC,CASSYPGTSVQYF
TRBJ2-7,NA,TRBD2,TRBV20-1,TGCAGTGCTAGTCGTAGCGGGACCACCTACGAGCAGTACTTC,CSASRSGTTYEQYF
TRBJ1-5,NA,TRBD1,TRBV11-3,TGTGCCAGCAGACTGGACAGGGAAGGGGGCAATCAGCCCCAGCATTTT,CASRLDREGGNQPQHF
TRBJ2-1,NA,TRBD2,TRBV11-2,TGTGCCAGCAGCTTAGAGGGGACTAGTAGATACAATGAGCAGTTCTTC,CASSLEGTSRYNEQFF
TRBJ2-1,once,TRBD2,TRBV6-5,TGTGCCAGCAGTTTCGGGACTAGCGACAATGAGCAGTTCTTC,CASSFGTSDNEQFF
TRBJ2-7,many,TRBD2,TRBV20-1,TGCAGTGCTAGTCCCCTTGGGAGGGGCGAGCAGTACTTC,CSASPLGRGEQYF
TRBJ2-5,NA,TRBD2,TRBV6-6,TGTGCCAGCAGTTGGACTAGCGGGAGGGCCTCTGAGACCCAGTACTTC,CASSWTSGRASETQYF
TRBJ2-7,once,NA,TRBV5-4,TGTGCCAGCAGGCCTAAAGGGGTTGATGAGCAGTACTTC,CASRPKGVDEQYF
TRBJ1-6,many,NA,TRBV2,TGTGCCAGCAGTGAAGTGGGGGGTTTAGATTCACCCCTCCACTTT,CASSEVGGLDSPLHF
TRBJ2-3,NA,NA,TRBV10-3,TGTGCCATCGGTGGCAGCGGCACAGATACGCAGTATTTT,CAIGGSGTDTQYF
TRBJ2-5,NA,NA,TRBV5-1,TGCGCCAGCAGCCCGGACAGCTACCTTAGGGAGACCCAGTACTTC,CASSPDSYLRETQYF
TRBJ2-3,NA,NA,TRBV11-2,TGTGCCAGCAGCTTAGAATTGGGCCGTGGGCAGTATTTT,CASSLELGRGQYF
TRBJ2-7,NA,TRBD2,TRBV2,TGTGCCAGCTCCAAGGGACTAGCGGGAGCGTACCTATCCTACGAGCAGTACTTC,CASSKGLAGAYLSYEQYF
TRBJ2-5,NA,TRBD1,TRBV30,TGTGCCTGGAGTGTTACAGGGGGAACGGAGACCCAGTACTTC,CAWSVTGGTETQYF
TRBJ2-3,NA,NA,TRBV5-1,TGCGCCAGCAGCTTGGCGTTGGGGGGAGTCGCAGATACGCAGTATTTT,CASSLALGGVADTQYF
TRBJ2-7,NA,TRBD2,TRBV28,TGTGCCAGCAGTCTGCCGGGACTAGCGCCCTACGAGCAGTACTTC,CASSLPGLAPYEQYF
TRBJ1-3,NA,NA,TRBV9,TGTGCCAGCAGCACCTCGCCCGGGGAAGTCTCTGGAAACACCATATATTTT,CASSTSPGEVSGNTIYF
TRBJ1-1,NA,NA,TRBV6-5,TGTGCCAGCAGCCTCACACTTAGCCACACTGAAGCTTTCTTT,CASSLTLSHTEAFF